Listed below are T cell receptor beta chains from one sample, sequenced in a study of human T cells and chemical hapten exposure. MiXCR was run by TCRdb on the RACE reads, yielding one entry per CDR3 protein. The data show 300,000 to 450,000 distinct CDR3 sequences, nearly 5% seen once. Material: whole blood, obtained in connection with sensitization to the hapten diphenylcyclopropenone (DPC). The receptors were sampled from a woman between 50 and 59 years old with alopecia areata. Some clones in this sample may be carry-over from other donors' samples. Each CDR3 is given with its conserved first and last residue.

V gene	J gene	CDR3 protein
TRBV9	TRBJ1-1	CASSLWDSSQAFF
TRBV7-2	TRBJ2-1	CASSSGAIPVAERFF
TRBV4-1	TRBJ2-5	CASSQGLAGAQETQYF
TRBV29-1	TRBJ1-1	CSVAGGITEAFF
TRBV7-9	TRBJ1-6	CASSLSTGYNSPLHF
TRBV6-5	TRBJ2-2	CASSLRPARRSGELFF
TRBV6-5	TRBJ2-3	CASSYPTSGGTDTQYF
TRBV7-8	TRBJ2-5	CASRSSQETQYF
TRBV12-3/TRBV12-4	TRBJ2-3	CASSPLRGPGTDTQYF
TRBV20-1	TRBJ1-1	CSAISGTNTEAFF
TRBV29-1	TRBJ2-3	CSAPTDRGPQYF
TRBV20-1	TRBJ2-2	CSAGGDRGNTGELFF
TRBV5-1	TRBJ1-1	CASSLQPAITEAFF
TRBV11-2	TRBJ2-7	CASSPTGFPYEQYF